This T cell receptor (beta chain) appears in the sequencing data of a study of blood T cell repertoires in COVID-19. In the study overall: Sites across the United States, Italy and Spain contributed samples from acute and convalescent COVID-19. From T cells, B-cell-depleted T cells, or PBMCs came the material, which was cDNA or gDNA.

The CDR3 sequence is 15 residues long. Germline CDR1 reads MGHRA; CDR2 reads YSYEKL. Germline trimming cut 4 bases from V and 2 bases from J; bases unmatched to any gene: 5. As originally analysed: Amplified reference gene primers provided the basis for estimating nucleated cell counts. Measured with immunoSEQ multiplex PCR; TCRdb has only the in-frame clones, and not every one. For V, J and clone size, that table is used; D and trimming come from the DNA. The data show over 120,000 clones, roughly 80% seen once. The receptor's source is a woman older than 75 with acute or convalescent COVID-19. Input material: peripheral blood. The rearrangement links TRBV4-1 to TRBJ1-3, with TRBD1 identical over 7 bases. DNA for the CDR3: TGCGCCAGCAGCCCCTTCGGGACAGCTGGAAACACCATATATTTT. Protein: CASSPFGTAGNTIYF.